This T cell receptor (beta chain) was sequenced during a study of early T cells in non-severe SARS-CoV-2 infection. The overall study: Bulk RNA taken from unsorted whole blood was sequenced, leaving chains unpaired. Study results and caveats: Database matching using VDJdb favored anti-spike CD8 responses, with private and CD4 specificities left missing.

The library protocol tagged individual cDNA molecules with unique molecular identifiers. Via MiXCR, TCRdb re-called the 5' RACE reads, giving one row per CDR3 protein. The sample has approximately 70,000 distinct CDR3 sequences; around 12% are singletons. In regard to this clonotype: What it recognizes is unknown.

V was pared by 5 bases and J by 5 bases, with 16 bases between. Germline lookup yields CDR1 DFQATT and CDR2 SNEGSKA (reference sequence). This CDR3 has 13 amino acids. The input for sequencing was whole blood, taken at baseline. The sequence was collected from an adult who was a healthcare worker with PCR-confirmed SARS-CoV-2 infection or an uninfected control (not recorded which). This chain links TRBV20-1 with TRBJ2-7, with D possibly being TRBD1 (6 bases). The CDR3 spells CSAGGQTWNEQYF. The CDR3, as DNA: TGCAGTGCTGGAGGACAGACGTGGAACGAGCAGTACTTC.